This T cell receptor beta chain originates from a study of blood T cell repertoires in COVID-19. This CDR3 spans 15 amino acids. Germline assignment: CDR1 MNHEY and CDR2 SVGAGI. Trimming pared 7 bases from V and 1 base from J, leaving 17 bases between. Per the original data handling: Amplification of reference gene primers provided the estimated nucleated cell counts. Using immunoSEQ multiplex PCR, the repertoire was profiled, and TCRdb retains in-frame clones only, with some absent. The D gene and trimming were derived from the DNA, and the V and J assignments and clone size from that table. The sample has a few hundred thousand clones; 85% to 90% are singletons.

The chain combines TRBV6-5 with TRBJ2-7; D is perhaps TRBD2 (5 bases). This TCR derives from a man aged 40-55 years who had recovered from COVID-19. Sequenced material: PBMCs or T cells enriched from blood (not recorded which). CDR3 DNA sequence: TGTGCCAGCACCCCCTTCGAGGGTAATTCCTACGAGCAGTACTTC. It yields the protein CASTPFEGNSYEQYF.